This is a list of T cell receptor beta chains from one sample in a study of a mutant IDH1 vaccine in newly diagnosed glioma. Sequenced by immunoSEQ multiplex PCR; TCRdb stores in-frame clones only, minus some. The sample yields about 30,000 clones, around 87% seen once. Antigens of these TCRs are unknown. The starting material was PBMCs, obtained from a glioma patient whose treatment included an IDH1 peptide vaccine. The receptors come from a man aged 18 to 30 with glioma. The CDR3 runs from the conserved cysteine through the conserved F or W. Fields, in order: J gene, clone size, V gene, D gene, CDR3 protein, CDR3 DNA. The D gene is left open where the match is weak. Rows give clone size only sometimes, using once, few, many, or a class for an expanded clone.

J gene: TRBJ1-2
clone size: .
V gene: TRBV6-5
D gene: .
CDR3 protein: CASSPGYGYTF
CDR3 DNA: TGTGCCAGCAGCCCAGGGTATGGCTACACCTTC

J gene: TRBJ2-3
clone size: .
V gene: TRBV4-3
D gene: TRBD1
CDR3 protein: CASSQAGQGGDTQYF
CDR3 DNA: TGCGCCAGCAGCCAAGCGGGACAGGGGGGGGATACGCAGTATTTT

J gene: TRBJ2-7
clone size: few
V gene: TRBV2
D gene: .
CDR3 protein: CASIDSERYEQYF
CDR3 DNA: TGTGCCAGCATCGACTCAGAGCGCTACGAGCAGTACTTC

J gene: TRBJ1-1
clone size: .
V gene: TRBV5-6
D gene: .
CDR3 protein: CASSLPGKRAEAFF
CDR3 DNA: TGTGCCAGCAGCTTGCCAGGGAAGAGGGCTGAAGCTTTCTTT

J gene: TRBJ2-7
clone size: .
V gene: TRBV19
D gene: .
CDR3 protein: CASSSQGGYEQYF
CDR3 DNA: TGTGCCAGTAGTTCCCAAGGGGGCTACGAGCAGTACTTC

J gene: TRBJ1-1
clone size: .
V gene: TRBV11-2
D gene: .
CDR3 protein: CASSQSRVIGLNTEAFF
CDR3 DNA: TGTGCCAGCAGCCAATCGCGTGTAATAGGGCTGAACACTGAAGCTTTCTTT

J gene: TRBJ2-3
clone size: .
V gene: TRBV30
D gene: TRBD2
CDR3 protein: CAWRTPLLAEIGF
CDR3 DNA: TGTGCCTGGAGGACCCCCCTGCTAGCGGAGATAGGTTTT

J gene: TRBJ1-4
clone size: .
V gene: TRBV30
D gene: .
CDR3 protein: CAWSPGANEKLFF
CDR3 DNA: TGTGCCTGGAGTCCTGGGGCTAATGAAAAACTGTTTTTT

J gene: TRBJ2-2
clone size: .
V gene: TRBV4-1
D gene: TRBD1
CDR3 protein: CASSPGQGKNTGELFF
CDR3 DNA: TGCGCCAGCAGCCCTGGACAGGGGAAGAACACCGGGGAGCTGTTTTTT

J gene: TRBJ2-1
clone size: .
V gene: TRBV5-4
D gene: .
CDR3 protein: CASSLAIKQGHPNNEQFF
CDR3 DNA: TGTGCCAGCAGCTTGGCGATAAAACAGGGCCACCCAAACAATGAGCAGTTCTTC

J gene: TRBJ2-5
clone size: .
V gene: TRBV4-2
D gene: .
CDR3 protein: CASSQEGFEETQYF
CDR3 DNA: TGTGCCAGCAGCCAAGAGGGTTTCGAAGAGACCCAGTACTTC

J gene: TRBJ1-1
clone size: .
V gene: TRBV4-2
D gene: .
CDR3 protein: CASSQPGQTGNTEAFF
CDR3 DNA: TGTGCCAGCAGCCAACCAGGACAGACAGGGAACACTGAAGCTTTCTTT

J gene: TRBJ2-1
clone size: once
V gene: TRBV4-2
D gene: TRBD2
CDR3 protein: CASSQPLAGEYNEQFF
CDR3 DNA: TGTGCCAGCAGCCAACCCCTAGCGGGAGAATACAATGAGCAGTTCTTC

J gene: TRBJ1-2
clone size: once
V gene: TRBV9
D gene: .
CDR3 protein: CASSSEGGYTF
CDR3 DNA: TGTGCCAGCAGCTCAGAAGGCGGCTACACCTTC

J gene: TRBJ1-1
clone size: .
V gene: TRBV9
D gene: .
CDR3 protein: CASSVDGNTEAFF
CDR3 DNA: TGTGCCAGCAGCGTTGATGGGAACACTGAAGCTTTCTTT

J gene: TRBJ1-1
clone size: .
V gene: TRBV5-1
D gene: TRBD1
CDR3 protein: CASSFTPGGGFEAFF
CDR3 DNA: TGCGCCAGCAGCTTTACCCCAGGGGGGGGATTCGAAGCTTTCTTT

J gene: TRBJ1-5
clone size: .
V gene: TRBV30
D gene: .
CDR3 protein: CAWSGQGYQPQHF
CDR3 DNA: TGTGCCTGGAGTGGGCAGGGTTACCAGCCCCAGCATTTT

J gene: TRBJ1-4
clone size: .
V gene: TRBV7-8
D gene: .
CDR3 protein: CASSYMGMGGAVYEKLFF
CDR3 DNA: TGTGCCAGCAGCTACATGGGGATGGGGGGGGCAGTCTATGAAAAACTGTTTTTT

J gene: TRBJ1-2
clone size: .
V gene: TRBV6-5
D gene: .
CDR3 protein: CAAKGRVDGYTF
CDR3 DNA: TGTGCCGCCAAGGGGAGGGTCGATGGCTACACCTTC

J gene: TRBJ1-2
clone size: once
V gene: TRBV2
D gene: .
CDR3 protein: CASSVGPGYGYTF
CDR3 DNA: TGTGCCAGCAGTGTGGGCCCCGGCTATGGCTACACCTTC